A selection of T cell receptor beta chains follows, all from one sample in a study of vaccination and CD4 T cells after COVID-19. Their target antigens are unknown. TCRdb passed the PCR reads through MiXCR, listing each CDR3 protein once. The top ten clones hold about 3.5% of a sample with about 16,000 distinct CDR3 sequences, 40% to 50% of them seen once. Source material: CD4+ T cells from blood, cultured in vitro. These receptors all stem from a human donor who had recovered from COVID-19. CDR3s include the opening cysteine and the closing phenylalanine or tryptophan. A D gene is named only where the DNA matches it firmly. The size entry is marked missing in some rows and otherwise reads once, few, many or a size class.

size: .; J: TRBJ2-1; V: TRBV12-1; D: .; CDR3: CASQWGLRNEQFF; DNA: TGTGCCAGCCAATGGGGGCTTCGGAATGAGCAGTTCTTC
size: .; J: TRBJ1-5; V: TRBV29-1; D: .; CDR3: CSVGLGNQPQHF; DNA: TGCAGCGTAGGGTTGGGCAATCAGCCCCAGCATTTT
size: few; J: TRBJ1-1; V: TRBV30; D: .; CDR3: CAYRTPRYTEAFF; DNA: TGTGCCTACCGGACCCCCCGATACACTGAAGCTTTCTTT
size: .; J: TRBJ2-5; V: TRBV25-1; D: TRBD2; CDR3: CASSQVTGLAGGETQYF; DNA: TGTGCCAGCAGCCAGGTGACTGGACTAGCGGGAGGAGAGACCCAGTACTTC
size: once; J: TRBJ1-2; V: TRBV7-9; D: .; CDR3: CASSLVGVYTPKTF; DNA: TGTGCCAGCAGCTTAGTGGGGGTTTATACCCCTAAGACCTTC
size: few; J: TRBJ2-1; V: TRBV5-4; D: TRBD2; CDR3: CASSLGGRSHEQFF; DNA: TGTGCCAGCAGCTTGGGCGGGAGGAGCCATGAGCAGTTCTTC
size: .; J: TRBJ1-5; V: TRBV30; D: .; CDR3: CAWSNRVGQPQHF; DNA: TGTGCCTGGAGTAACAGGGTTGGCCAGCCCCAGCATTTT
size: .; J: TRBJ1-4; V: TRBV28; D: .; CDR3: CASSFPGSEKLFF; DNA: TGTGCCAGCAGCTTCCCGGGCTCCGAAAAACTGTTTTTT
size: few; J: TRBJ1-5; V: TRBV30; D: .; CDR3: CAWSVGPREQPQHF; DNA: TGTGCCTGGAGTGTAGGACCGAGGGAACAGCCCCAGCATTTT
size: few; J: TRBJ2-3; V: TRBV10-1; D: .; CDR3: CASRDGLTDTQYF; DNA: TGCGCCAGCAGAGATGGACTAACAGATACGCAGTATTTT
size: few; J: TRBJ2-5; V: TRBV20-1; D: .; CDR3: CSARDDNQETQYF; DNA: TGCAGTGCTAGAGACGACAACCAAGAGACCCAGTACTTC
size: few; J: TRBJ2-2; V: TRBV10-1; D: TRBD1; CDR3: CASSEGTGGAEGPGELFF; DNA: TGCGCCAGCAGTGAGGGGACAGGGGGCGCGGAAGGACCCGGGGAGCTGTTTTTT
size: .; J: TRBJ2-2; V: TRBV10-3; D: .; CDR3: CAISERGGSGSPTGELFF; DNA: TGTGCCATCAGTGAGCGGGGTGGGTCCGGGTCCCCCACCGGGGAGCTGTTTTTT
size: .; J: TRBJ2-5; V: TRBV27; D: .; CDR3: CASSLGRASQETQYF; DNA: TGTGCCAGCAGTTTAGGCAGGGCCAGCCAAGAGACCCAGTACTTC
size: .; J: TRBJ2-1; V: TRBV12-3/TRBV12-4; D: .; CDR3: CASSDRRASYNEQFF; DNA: TGTGCCAGCAGCGACCGGAGGGCGTCCTACAATGAGCAGTTCTTC
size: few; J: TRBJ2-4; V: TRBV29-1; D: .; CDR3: CSGQSARDIQYF; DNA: TGCAGCGGACAATCGGCTCGAGACATTCAGTACTTC
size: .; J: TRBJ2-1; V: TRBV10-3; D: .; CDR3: CAISESSRVNEQFF; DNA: TGTGCCATCAGTGAGTCTTCCCGGGTCAATGAGCAGTTCTTC
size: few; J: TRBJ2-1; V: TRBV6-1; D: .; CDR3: CASTRQASASSYNEQFF; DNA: TGTGCCAGCACCCGACAGGCTAGCGCGAGCTCCTACAATGAGCAGTTCTTC
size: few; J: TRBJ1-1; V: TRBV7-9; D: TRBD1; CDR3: CASSRTGPNTEAFF; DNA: TGTGCCAGCAGCCGGACAGGTCCGAACACTGAAGCTTTCTTT
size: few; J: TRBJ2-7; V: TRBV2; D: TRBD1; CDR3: CASSEQGDEQYF; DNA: TGTGCCAGCAGTGAACAGGGGGACGAGCAGTACTTC
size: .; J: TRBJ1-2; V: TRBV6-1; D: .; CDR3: CASSGLETESGYTF; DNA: TGTGCCAGCAGTGGGCTAGAGACGGAAAGTGGCTACACCTTC
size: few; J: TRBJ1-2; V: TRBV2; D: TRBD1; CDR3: CASSATGDLVGYTF; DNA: TGTGCCAGCAGTGCTACAGGGGATTTGGTCGGCTACACCTTC